This passage covers 7 T cell receptor beta chains from one sample sequenced in a study of T cells expressing NK-cell markers. With the 5' RACE reads reprocessed, TCRdb shows one record per CDR3 protein and no DNA. This table holds more than 20,000 distinct CDR3 sequences. Sequenced: blood T cells: a sorted CD56 or NKG2C T cell subset, CD4+ or CD8+ T cells, or bulk PBMC T cells (not recorded which). The receptors stem from a man aged 18-69 years in good health.

V is TRBV20-1 and J is TRBJ2-2. Germline CDR1 reads DFQATT; CDR2 reads SNEGSKA (reference sequence). This CDR3 region has 16 residues. The CDR3 loop is CSARMMDAANTGELFF.

The chain joins TRBV5-6 to TRBJ1-4; the D call from TCRdb, TRBD1, cannot be confirmed without DNA. The CDR3 is made up of 15 amino acids. Germline V gives CDR1 SGHDT, CDR2 YYEEEE. This chain's CDR3 is CASSSRDRGSEKLFF.

The chain has TRBV24-1 and TRBJ2-3; TCRdb's assignment of TRBD1 cannot be checked, as there is no DNA. Germline CDR1 KGHDR, CDR2 SFDVKD. The CDR3 consists of 14 residues. CDR3 protein: CATSDPDRGHTQYF.

The chain carries TRBV5-1 and TRBJ2-7; the D gene TCRdb calls, TRBD1, cannot be checked with no DNA. Germline CDR1 and CDR2: SGHRS and YFSETQ. The CDR3 is made up of 17 amino acids. The CDR3 loop reads CASSLWAGQGSWYEQYF.

The chain uses TRBV4-2 and TRBJ2-3. CDR3 length equals 15 residues. The V gene's germline CDR1 is LGHNA and CDR2 YNFKEQ. The CDR3 is CASSQGVGSSDTQYF.

V usage is TRBV7-9 and J usage is TRBJ2-5; TCRdb outputs TRBD2, but without DNA this stays unchecked. Germline V gives CDR1 SEHNR, CDR2 FQNEAQ (reference sequence). The CDR3 contains 15 residues. CDR3 amino acids: CASSYGLGYQETQYF.

The chain combines TRBV28 with TRBJ1-2; checking the TCRdb D call of TRBD1 is not possible without DNA. Germline V lookup: CDR1 MDHEN, CDR2 SYDVKM. The CDR3 runs to 12 residues. The CDR3: CASVDRGLGYTF.